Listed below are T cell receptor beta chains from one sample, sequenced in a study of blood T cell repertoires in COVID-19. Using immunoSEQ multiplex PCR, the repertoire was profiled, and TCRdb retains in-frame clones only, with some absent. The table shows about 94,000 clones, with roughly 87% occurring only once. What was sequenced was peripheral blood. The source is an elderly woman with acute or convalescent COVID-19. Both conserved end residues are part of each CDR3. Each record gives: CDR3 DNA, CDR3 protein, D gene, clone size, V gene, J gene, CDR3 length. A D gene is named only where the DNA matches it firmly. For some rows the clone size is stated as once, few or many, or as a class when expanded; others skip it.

TGTGCCACCAGTGCGGGGAACACCGGGGAGCTGTTTTTT	CATSAGNTGELFF	-	-	TRBV24-1	TRBJ2-2	13
TGTGCCAGCAGTAGTTCGGGGGGCAGCTATGGCTACACCTTC	CASSSSGGSYGYTF	-	-	TRBV11-2	TRBJ1-2	14
TGTGCCTGGAGTGTTGCGGGGGACTGGGAGCAGTACTTC	CAWSVAGDWEQYF	TRBD2	-	TRBV30	TRBJ2-7	13
TGCGCCAGCACCAAAGGACTACCTGGCACAGATACGCAGTATTTT	CASTKGLPGTDTQYF	-	few	TRBV5-1	TRBJ2-3	15
TGTGCCAGCAGCTTCCCCGACAGGGGTAACAATGAGCAGTTCTTC	CASSFPDRGNNEQFF	TRBD1	-	TRBV7-9	TRBJ2-1	15
TGTGCCAGCAGCCACGACAGGGGGCCCTCCTACGAGCAGTACTTC	CASSHDRGPSYEQYF	TRBD1	-	TRBV14	TRBJ2-7	15
TGTGCCAGCGGGGGGGCTCGGAAGGTATTCTACGAGCAGTACTTC	CASGGARKVFYEQYF	-	-	TRBV6-5	TRBJ2-7	15
TGCGCCAGCAGCTTGGGTTCCGGGAAGGAGGACGAGCAGTACTTC	CASSLGSGKEDEQYF	-	-	TRBV5-1	TRBJ2-7	15
TGTGCCAGTAGCCCACAGGGGGCTCCTGGAAACACCATATATTTT	CASSPQGAPGNTIYF	TRBD1	-	TRBV19	TRBJ1-3	15
TGTGCCAGCAGCTTAGTGTATGGCAGGGAGGGTAGGCAGTTCTTC	CASSLVYGREGRQFF	TRBD2	-	TRBV7-2	TRBJ2-1	15
TGTGCCAGCAGCTTAGGCTCGGCGGGGGCCAATGAGCAGTTCTTC	CASSLGSAGANEQFF	-	-	TRBV7-6	TRBJ2-1	15
TGTGCCAGCAGCACCAGCGATGGGTCCGGGACAGGGCCTGGCTACACCTTC	CASSTSDGSGTGPGYTF	TRBD1	-	TRBV9	TRBJ1-2	17
TGTGCCAGCAGTATAGGGACAGGGCATTCGGAGACCCAGTACTTC	CASSIGTGHSETQYF	TRBD1	-	TRBV6-5	TRBJ2-5	15
TGTGCCAGCAGTTACATGGGACACGCATGGCATGAGCAGTTCTTC	CASSYMGHAWHEQFF	-	-	TRBV6-5	TRBJ2-1	15
TGTGCCAGCTCGCCGAGACCGACAGGGCTTAATGAAAAACTGTTTTTT	CASSPRPTGLNEKLFF	TRBD1	once	TRBV18	TRBJ1-4	16
TGTGCCAGCAGCTTCGTAACTAGCGGAAAACCCTACGAGCAGTACTTC	CASSFVTSGKPYEQYF	TRBD2	-	TRBV11-2	TRBJ2-7	16
TGTGCCAGCAGCCAAGTAAACAGCAACAATGAGCAGTTCTTC	CASSQVNSNNEQFF	-	-	TRBV3-1/TRBV3-2	TRBJ2-1	14
TGTGCCAGCAGGATCCAACAGGGTGACGGCTACACCTTC	CASRIQQGDGYTF	-	once	TRBV2	TRBJ1-2	13
TGTGCCTGGAGAGGAGGTAGCGGGAGGCCCTCCTACAATGAGCAGTTCTTC	CAWRGGSGRPSYNEQFF	TRBD2	-	TRBV30	TRBJ2-1	17
TGTGCCAGCAGCTCTAGGCAGCCCCAGCATTTT	CASSSRQPQHF	-	-	TRBV5-8	TRBJ1-5	11
TGTGCCAGCAGCAGGGCCCAGGGGGTTGGGGCCAACGTCCTGACTTTC	CASSRAQGVGANVLTF	TRBD1	-	TRBV5-4	TRBJ2-6	16
TGTGCCATCAGACCGGGACAGGCTAATTCACCCCTCCACTTT	CAIRPGQANSPLHF	TRBD1	-	TRBV10-3	TRBJ1-6	14
TGTGCCAGTAGTGATAGCGGGGGGGCTCCAATAGATACGCAGTATTTT	CASSDSGGAPIDTQYF	TRBD2	once	TRBV19	TRBJ2-3	16
TGTGCCAGCAGCTTAGCGGGGGGGACGAACACCGGGGAGCTGTTTTTT	CASSLAGGTNTGELFF	TRBD2	-	TRBV7-3	TRBJ2-2	16
TGTGCCAGCAGCACGGGACAGGGGGTCGTCGACACCATATATTTT	CASSTGQGVVDTIYF	TRBD1	-	TRBV7-2	TRBJ1-3	15
TGTGCCAGCCAACAGGGTAGCAATCAGCCCCAGCATTTT	CASQQGSNQPQHF	-	-	TRBV19	TRBJ1-5	13
TGTGCCAGTAGTAGGGACATATCGAACACCGGGGAGCTGTTTTTT	CASSRDISNTGELFF	-	-	TRBV19	TRBJ2-2	15
TGTGCCAGCAGCTTAAGGTTTGGACAGGGTGGCAACAATGAGCAGTTCTTC	CASSLRFGQGGNNEQFF	TRBD1	-	TRBV5-6	TRBJ2-1	17
TGTGCCTGGAGTGTAAGAGTTGGCAATCAGCCCCAGCATTTT	CAWSVRVGNQPQHF	-	once	TRBV30	TRBJ1-5	14
TGTGCCAGCAGACCTAGGACAGGGGGTTGGGAGCTGTTTTTT	CASRPRTGGWELFF	TRBD1	-	TRBV5-8	TRBJ2-2	14
TGTGCCAGTATCGCGGAGGGCGAGCAGTACTTC	CASIAEGEQYF	-	-	TRBV19	TRBJ2-7	11
TGTGCCACCCGACAGGGCTACAACACCGGGGAGCTGTTTTTT	CATRQGYNTGELFF	TRBD1	few	TRBV19	TRBJ2-2	14
TGTGCCAGCCTAGAAGGGGGCTATGGCTACACCTTC	CASLEGGYGYTF	-	-	TRBV6-1	TRBJ1-2	12
TGTGCCAGCAGCGGGGGTGTGGTTGGCGGGGAGCTGTTTTTT	CASSGGVVGGELFF	-	-	TRBV2	TRBJ2-2	14
TGCGCCAGCAGTCGAACCAACGGGACAGACACTGAAGCTTTCTTT	CASSRTNGTDTEAFF	TRBD1	-	TRBV23-1	TRBJ1-1	15
TGTGCCAGCAGCCCCCGGGAGGGCGAATTAAACACCGGGGAGCTGTTTTTT	CASSPREGELNTGELFF	-	-	TRBV21-1	TRBJ2-2	17
TGTGCCAGTGCAGGGGTTAGGGATCAGCCCCAGCATTTT	CASAGVRDQPQHF	-	few	TRBV18	TRBJ1-5	13
-	CASSSSGWGSNQPQHF	-	once	TRBV27	TRBJ1-5	16
TGCGCCAGCAGCCAAGATGCAGCGGGAGGCTTGGCCGGGGAGCTGTTTTTT	CASSQDAAGGLAGELFF	TRBD2	-	TRBV4-1	TRBJ2-2	17
TGTGCCAGCAGTCCCCGACTAGCGGGCCCCTACGAGCAGTACTTC	CASSPRLAGPYEQYF	TRBD2	-	TRBV27	TRBJ2-7	15
TGTGCCAGCAGCACGTCGGTACCGGGCACAGATACGCAGTATTTT	CASSTSVPGTDTQYF	-	once	TRBV28	TRBJ2-3	15
TGTGCCAGCAGTGAAGAAGGGGGCACCTACAATGAGCAGTTCTTC	CASSEEGGTYNEQFF	TRBD1	-	TRBV2	TRBJ2-1	15
TGTGCCAGCAACCGGGGCGACGGGAGGTATGAGCAGTTCTTC	CASNRGDGRYEQFF	TRBD2	-	TRBV19	TRBJ2-1	14
TGTGCCAGCTCACCGGAGCGCCCCGCTACCGGGGAGCTGTTTTTT	CASSPERPATGELFF	-	-	TRBV18	TRBJ2-2	15
TGTGCCAGCAGCTTAATGGGCGGGACCGCCGGGGAGACCCAGTACTTC	CASSLMGGTAGETQYF	-	-	TRBV7-3	TRBJ2-5	16
TGTGCCATCCGGCCTGCTCGCGGGGGTTTTTCCGACCGGCAGTACTTC	CAIRPARGGFSDRQYF	TRBD2	-	TRBV10-3	TRBJ2-7	16
TGTGCCAGCTCACCGGGACAGGGAAATAATGAGCAGTTCTTC	CASSPGQGNNEQFF	TRBD1	-	TRBV18	TRBJ2-1	14
TGTGCCAGCAGCCCTTGGCTAGCGGGAGGATACAATGAGCAGTTCTTC	CASSPWLAGGYNEQFF	TRBD2	-	TRBV7-2	TRBJ2-1	16
TGCGCCAGCAGCCAAGGTGACTCCCAAGAGACCCAGTACTTC	CASSQGDSQETQYF	-	-	TRBV4-1	TRBJ2-5	14
TGTGCCAGCAGTGAATCGAGGGCCGGGGCCAACGTCCTGACTTTC	CASSESRAGANVLTF	-	few	TRBV25-1	TRBJ2-6	15
TGTGCCAGCAGTTACTCGAACAGGGGAACCTACGAGCAGTACTTC	CASSYSNRGTYEQYF	TRBD1	-	TRBV6-5	TRBJ2-7	15
TGTGCCAGCAGCTTAGCCCTACAGGACACTGAAGCTTTCTTT	CASSLALQDTEAFF	-	-	TRBV11-1	TRBJ1-1	14
TGCAGCGCACGGACAGGTTGGGACACTGAAGCTTTCTTT	CSARTGWDTEAFF	TRBD1	-	TRBV29-1	TRBJ1-1	13
TGCAGCTTTTCAGCGGGGGGGTACCAAAACATTCAGTACTTC	CSFSAGGYQNIQYF	TRBD2	-	TRBV29-1	TRBJ2-4	14
TGTGCCACCAGCAGAGGGGACAGTCATAATGAAAAACTGTTTTTT	CATSRGDSHNEKLFF	TRBD1	-	TRBV15	TRBJ1-4	15
TGCGCCAGCAGCTTGGAAGGGGTCGATGGCTACACCTTC	CASSLEGVDGYTF	-	few	TRBV5-1	TRBJ1-2	13
TGTGCCAGCAGTTTACATGGGAGTCAGCCCCAGCATTTT	CASSLHGSQPQHF	-	few	TRBV27	TRBJ1-5	13
TGTGCCTGGAGTTCGCAGGGCGGCCAGCCCCAGCATTTT	CAWSSQGGQPQHF	-	-	TRBV30	TRBJ1-5	13
TGTGCCAGCACCCCTTCTAGCGGGGGGGCCCAAGAGACCCAGTACTTC	CASTPSSGGAQETQYF	TRBD2	-	TRBV9	TRBJ2-5	16
TGTGCCAGCAGTTTAAGGACAGGGTCGGATGAGCAGTTCTTC	CASSLRTGSDEQFF	TRBD1	-	TRBV27	TRBJ2-1	14